Following are 8 T cell receptor beta chains from one sample sequenced in a study of glioma-infiltrating T cells after dendritic cell vaccination. Sample time point: after dendritic cell vaccination, including at tumor progression/relapse. Measured with immunoSEQ multiplex PCR; TCRdb has only the in-frame clones, and not every one. The sample consists of 85,000 to 100,000 clones, about 85% of them appearing once. The sample consisted of blood, taken after dendritic cell vaccination. These receptors were taken from a human donor with glioblastoma.

The chain carries TRBV4-1 and TRBJ1-5, with TRBD1 identical over 8 bases. Germline V gives CDR1 MGHRA, CDR2 YSYEKL. The CDR3 runs 18 residues. V trimming: 0 bases; J trimming: 0 bases; junction bases outside the gene matches: 7. The DNA for the CDR3 is TGCGCCAGCAGCCAAGATCGGGGACAGGATTATAGCAATCAGCCCCAGCATTTT. Translating it yields CASSQDRGQDYSNQPQHF.

The V gene is TRBV13, the J gene TRBJ2-7, with a weak D call TRBD1 (5 bases). The CDR3 loop spans 14 amino acids. V lost 1 base and J 2 bases, leaving 9 bases between the germline ends. Germline V gene data show CDR1 as PRHDT and CDR2 as FYEKMQ (reference sequence). CDR3 residues: CASSLVGQTYEQYF. The CDR3 DNA reads as TGTGCCAGCAGCTTAGTCGGACAAACCTACGAGCAGTACTTC.

This chain's CDR3 is CASSQDRGRVTDTQYF. In nucleotides, the CDR3 is TGCGCCAGCAGCCAGGACAGGGGGCGCGTCACAGATACGCAGTATTTT. The J gene is TRBJ2-3, the V gene TRBV5-1; 11 positions agree with TRBD1. V lost 4 bases to trimming and J lost 2 bases; unmatched junction nucleotides: 6. CDR1 and CDR2 from the germline V gene are SGHRS and YFSETQ. This CDR3 spans 16 amino acids. Looking up the rest from reference TRBV5-1 and TRBJ2-3 gives the full variable domain: KAGVTQTPRYLIKTRGQQVTLSCSPISGHRSVSWYQQTPGQGLQFLFEYFSETQRNKGNFPGRFSGRQFSNSRSEMNVSTLELGDSALYLCASSQDRGRVTDTQYFGPGTRLTVL.

The chain recombines TRBV6-5 with TRBJ1-4; D is unresolved. V dropped 8 bases and J dropped 6 bases, with 16 bases sitting between them. The CDR3 contains 14 residues. CDR1 is MNHEY and CDR2 is SVGAGI in the germline V gene. CDR3 amino acids: CASSIDGFHEKLFF. CDR3 sequence (DNA): TGTGCCAGCTCAATTGATGGCTTCCATGAAAAACTGTTTTTT.

The chain couples TRBV14 to TRBJ1-1, with a possible D match to TRBD1 (6 bases). The CDR3 totals 13 residues. Per germline, CDR1 SGHDN and CDR2 FVKESK. The ends were cut back, 4 bases at V and 5 bases at J, with 11 bases in the middle. The CDR3 DNA is TGTGCCAGCAGCCCCAGGGGCCGAACTGAAGCTTTCTTT. Its protein product is CASSPRGRTEAFF.

This sequence joins TRBV5-1 and TRBJ1-2; TRBD1 matches at 9 bases. V shed 0 bases and J 7 bases; nucleotides not matched to a gene: 10. The CDR3 is 16 amino acids. The V gene's germline CDR1 is SGHRS and CDR2 YFSETQ. The CDR3 DNA sequence: TGCGCCAGCAGCTTGGAAGTGATGGGACAGGGAAGTGGCTACACCTTC. It encodes CASSLEVMGQGSGYTF.

The genes are TRBV28 and TRBJ1-2, with D possibly being TRBD1 (5 bases). This CDR3 region has 13 residues. From germline, CDR1 is MDHEN and CDR2 SYDVKM. The germline V and J ends were trimmed by 2 bases and 8 bases, with 12 bases remaining between them. CDR3 bases: TGTGCCAGCAGTTTAGATGGGGGGAACGGCTACACCTTC. Translation: CASSLDGGNGYTF.

The chain combines TRBV5-1 with TRBJ1-5; D might be TRBD1 (5 bases). This CDR3 comprises 15 residues. Looked up from germline, CDR1 is SGHRS and CDR2 is YFSETQ. V dropped 1 base and J dropped 6 bases, with 14 bases sitting between them. The CDR3 DNA is TGCGCCAGCAGCTTGATATCTGGTCAGGGTCAGCCCCAGCATTTT. It translates to CASSLISGQGQPQHF. Full variable domain (remainder filled in from reference TRBV5-1 and TRBJ1-5): KAGVTQTPRYLIKTRGQQVTLSCSPISGHRSVSWYQQTPGQGLQFLFEYFSETQRNKGNFPGRFSGRQFSNSRSEMNVSTLELGDSALYLCASSLISGQGQPQHFGDGTRLSIL.